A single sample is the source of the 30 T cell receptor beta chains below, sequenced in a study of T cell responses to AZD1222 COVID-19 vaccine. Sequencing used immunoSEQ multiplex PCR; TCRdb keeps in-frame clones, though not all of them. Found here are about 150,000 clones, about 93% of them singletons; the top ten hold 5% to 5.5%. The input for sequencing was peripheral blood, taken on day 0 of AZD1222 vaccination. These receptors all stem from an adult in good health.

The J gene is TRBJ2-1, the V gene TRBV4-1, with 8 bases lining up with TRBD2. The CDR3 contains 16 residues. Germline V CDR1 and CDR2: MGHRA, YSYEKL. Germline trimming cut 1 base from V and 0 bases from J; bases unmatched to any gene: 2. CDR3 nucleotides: TGCGCCAGCAGCCAAGGCGGGAGGAGCTCCTACAATGAGCAGTTCTTC. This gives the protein CASSQGGRSSYNEQFF.

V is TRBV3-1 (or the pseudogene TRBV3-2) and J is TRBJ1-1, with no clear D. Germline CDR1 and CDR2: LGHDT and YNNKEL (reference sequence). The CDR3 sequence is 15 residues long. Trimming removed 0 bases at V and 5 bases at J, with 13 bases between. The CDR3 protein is CASSQDLEGGTEAFF. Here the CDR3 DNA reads TGTGCCAGCAGCCAAGATCTAGAGGGCGGGACTGAAGCTTTCTTT.

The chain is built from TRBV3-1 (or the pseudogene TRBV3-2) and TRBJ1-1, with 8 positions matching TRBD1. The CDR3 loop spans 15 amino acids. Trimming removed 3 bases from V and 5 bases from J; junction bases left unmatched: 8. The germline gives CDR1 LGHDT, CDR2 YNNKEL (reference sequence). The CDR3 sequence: CASSHEFQGATEAFF. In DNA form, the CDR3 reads TGTGCCAGCAGCCATGAGTTTCAGGGGGCAACTGAAGCTTTCTTT.

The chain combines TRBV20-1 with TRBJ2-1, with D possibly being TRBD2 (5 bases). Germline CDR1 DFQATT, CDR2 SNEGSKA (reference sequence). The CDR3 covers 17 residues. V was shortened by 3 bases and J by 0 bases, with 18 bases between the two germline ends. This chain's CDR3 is CSASPIDYDSSYNEQFF. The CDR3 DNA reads TGCAGTGCTAGTCCAATTGACTACGATAGCTCCTACAATGAGCAGTTCTTC.

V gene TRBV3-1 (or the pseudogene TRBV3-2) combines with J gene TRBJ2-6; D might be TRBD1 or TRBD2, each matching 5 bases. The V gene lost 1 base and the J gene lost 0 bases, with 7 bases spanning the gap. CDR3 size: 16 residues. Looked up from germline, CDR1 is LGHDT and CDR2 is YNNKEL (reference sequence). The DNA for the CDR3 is TGTGCCAGCAGCCAAGTGAGGGGCTCTGGGGCCAACGTCCTGACTTTC. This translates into CASSQVRGSGANVLTF.

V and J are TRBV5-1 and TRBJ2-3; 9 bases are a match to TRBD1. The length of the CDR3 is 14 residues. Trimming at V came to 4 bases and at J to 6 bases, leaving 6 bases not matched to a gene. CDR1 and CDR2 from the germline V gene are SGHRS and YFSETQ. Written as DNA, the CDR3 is TGCGCCAGCAGCCCCGGGACAGGGCGCGATACGCAGTATTTT. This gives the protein CASSPGTGRDTQYF.

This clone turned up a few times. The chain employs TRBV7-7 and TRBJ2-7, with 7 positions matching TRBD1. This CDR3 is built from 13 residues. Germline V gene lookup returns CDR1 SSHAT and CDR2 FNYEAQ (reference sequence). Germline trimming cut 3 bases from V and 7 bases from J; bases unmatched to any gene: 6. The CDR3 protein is CASSLTAGGEQYF. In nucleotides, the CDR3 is TGTGCCAGCAGCTTGACCGCAGGGGGAGAGCAGTACTTC.

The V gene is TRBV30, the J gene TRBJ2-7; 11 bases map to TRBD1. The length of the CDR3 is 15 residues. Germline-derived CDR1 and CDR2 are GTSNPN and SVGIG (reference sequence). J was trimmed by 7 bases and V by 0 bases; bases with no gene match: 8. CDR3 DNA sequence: TGTGCCTGGAGTGTACCGGACAGGGGGCGAGGGGAGCAGTACTTC. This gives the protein CAWSVPDRGRGEQYF. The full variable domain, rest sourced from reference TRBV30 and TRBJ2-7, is SQTIHQWPATLVQPVGSPLSLECTVEGTSNPNLYWYRQAAGRGLQLLFYSVGIGQISSEVPQNLSASRPQDRQFILSSKKLLLSDSGFYLCAWSVPDRGRGEQYFGPGTRLTVT.

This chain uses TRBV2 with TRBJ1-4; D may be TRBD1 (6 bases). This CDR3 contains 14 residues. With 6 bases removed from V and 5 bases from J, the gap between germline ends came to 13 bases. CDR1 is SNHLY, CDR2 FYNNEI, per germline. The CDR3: CASSTDRSNEKLFF. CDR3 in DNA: TGTGCCAGCAGCACCGACAGGTCCAATGAAAAACTGTTTTTT.

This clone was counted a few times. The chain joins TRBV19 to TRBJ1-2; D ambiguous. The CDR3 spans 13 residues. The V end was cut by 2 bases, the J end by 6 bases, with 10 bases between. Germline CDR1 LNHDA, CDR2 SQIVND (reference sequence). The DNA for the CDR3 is TGTGCCAGTAGTATATACCGGGCAGATGGCTACACCTTC. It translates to CASSIYRADGYTF. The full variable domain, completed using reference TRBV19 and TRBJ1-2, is DGGITQSPKYLFRKEGQNVTLSCEQNLNHDAMYWYRQDPGQGLRLIYYSQIVNDFQKGDIAEGYSVSREKKESFPLTVTSAQKNPTAFYLCASSIYRADGYTFGSGTRLTVV.

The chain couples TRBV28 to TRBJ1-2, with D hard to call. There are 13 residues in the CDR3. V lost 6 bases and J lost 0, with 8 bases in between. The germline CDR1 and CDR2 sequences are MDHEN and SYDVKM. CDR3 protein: CASSKGANYGYTF. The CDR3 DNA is TGTGCCAGCAGCAAAGGAGCTAACTATGGCTACACCTTC.

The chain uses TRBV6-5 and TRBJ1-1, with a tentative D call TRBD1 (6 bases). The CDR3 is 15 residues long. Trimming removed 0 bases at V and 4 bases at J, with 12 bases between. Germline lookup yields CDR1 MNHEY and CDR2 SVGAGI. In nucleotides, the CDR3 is TGTGCCAGCAGTTACTCGGGACACCTGACCACTGAAGCTTTCTTT. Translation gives CASSYSGHLTTEAFF.

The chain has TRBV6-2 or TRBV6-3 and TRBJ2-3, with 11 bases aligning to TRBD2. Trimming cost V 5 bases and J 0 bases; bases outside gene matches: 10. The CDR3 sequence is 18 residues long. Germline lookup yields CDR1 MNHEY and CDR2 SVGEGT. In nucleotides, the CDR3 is TGTGCCAGCAGTCACGGACTAGCGGGCGGGGTTAGCACAGATACGCAGTATTTT. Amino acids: CASSHGLAGGVSTDTQYF.

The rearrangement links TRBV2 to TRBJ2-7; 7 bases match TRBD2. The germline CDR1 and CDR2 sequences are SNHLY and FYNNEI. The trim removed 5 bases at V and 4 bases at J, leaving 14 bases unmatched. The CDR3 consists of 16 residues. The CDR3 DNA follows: TGTGCCAGCAGTTCTAGTCTTGTGCGGGAGTGGTACGAGCAGTACTTC. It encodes CASSSSLVREWYEQYF.

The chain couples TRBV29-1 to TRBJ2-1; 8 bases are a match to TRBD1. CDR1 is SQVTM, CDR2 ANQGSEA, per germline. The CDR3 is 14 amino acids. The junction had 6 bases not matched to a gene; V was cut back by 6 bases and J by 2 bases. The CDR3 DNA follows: TGCAGCGTCGGACAGGGAAGGACCTACAATGAGCAGTTCTTC. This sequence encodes CSVGQGRTYNEQFF.

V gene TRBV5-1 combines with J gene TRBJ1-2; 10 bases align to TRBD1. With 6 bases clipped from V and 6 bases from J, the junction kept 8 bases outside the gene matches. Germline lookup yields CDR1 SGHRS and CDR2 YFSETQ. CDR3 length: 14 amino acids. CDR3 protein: CASTTDRGSDGYTF. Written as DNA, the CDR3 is TGCGCCAGCACCACGGACAGGGGGAGCGATGGCTACACCTTC.

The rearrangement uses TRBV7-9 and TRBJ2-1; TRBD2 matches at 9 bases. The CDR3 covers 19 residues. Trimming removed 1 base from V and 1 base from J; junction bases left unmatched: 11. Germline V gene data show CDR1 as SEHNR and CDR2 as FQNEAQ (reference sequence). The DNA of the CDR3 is TGTGCCAGCAGCTTAGTCGGTCAACGCGGGAGGGTTTCCTACAATGAGCAGTTCTTC. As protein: CASSLVGQRGRVSYNEQFF.

CDR3 nucleotide sequence: TGTGCCAGCAGCCAAGTGCAGGGGGGTTGGCCCCAGCATTTT. It codes for CASSQVQGGWPQHF. The chain uses TRBV3-1 (or the pseudogene TRBV3-2) and TRBJ1-5, with 7 bases aligning to TRBD1. The trim removed 1 base at V and 9 bases at J, leaving 6 bases unmatched. The CDR3 is 14 residues long. CDR1 is LGHDT and CDR2 is YNNKEL in the germline V gene (reference sequence).

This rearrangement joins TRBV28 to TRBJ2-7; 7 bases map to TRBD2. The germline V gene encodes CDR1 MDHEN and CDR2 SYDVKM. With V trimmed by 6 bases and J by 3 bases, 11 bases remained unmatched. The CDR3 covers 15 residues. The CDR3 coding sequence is TGTGCCAGCAGCATAATTGCGGGGAGGGGCTACGAGCAGTACTTC. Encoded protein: CASSIIAGRGYEQYF. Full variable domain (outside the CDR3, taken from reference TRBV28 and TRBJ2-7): DVKVTQSSRYLVKRTGEKVFLECVQDMDHENMFWYRQDPGLGLRLIYFSYDVKMKEKGDIPEGYSVSREKKERFSLILESASTNQTSMYLCASSIIAGRGYEQYFGPGTRLTVT.

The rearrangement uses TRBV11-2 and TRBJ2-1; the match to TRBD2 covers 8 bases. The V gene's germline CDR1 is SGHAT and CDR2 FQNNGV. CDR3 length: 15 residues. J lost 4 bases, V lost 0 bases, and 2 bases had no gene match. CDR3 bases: TGTGCCAGCAGCTTAGATCCTAGCGGGTACAATGAGCAGTTCTTC. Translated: CASSLDPSGYNEQFF.

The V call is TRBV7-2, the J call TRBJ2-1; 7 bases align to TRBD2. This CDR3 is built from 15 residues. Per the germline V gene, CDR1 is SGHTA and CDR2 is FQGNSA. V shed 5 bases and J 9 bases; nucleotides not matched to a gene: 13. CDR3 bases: TGTGCCAGCAGCCCAGTAGCGTCTTCGGGAGGTGAGCAGTTCTTC. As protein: CASSPVASSGGEQFF.

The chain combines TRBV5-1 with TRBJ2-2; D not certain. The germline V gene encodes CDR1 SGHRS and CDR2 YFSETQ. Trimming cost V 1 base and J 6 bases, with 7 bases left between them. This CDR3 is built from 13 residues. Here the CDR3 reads CASSLPESGELFF. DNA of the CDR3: TGCGCCAGCAGCTTGCCAGAATCCGGGGAGCTGTTTTTT.

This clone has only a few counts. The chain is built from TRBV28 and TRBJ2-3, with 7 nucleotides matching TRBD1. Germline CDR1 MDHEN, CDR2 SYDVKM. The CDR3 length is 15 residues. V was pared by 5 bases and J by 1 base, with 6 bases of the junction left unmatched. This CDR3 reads CASSPLGQGTDTQYF. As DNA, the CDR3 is TGTGCCAGCAGTCCCCTTGGACAGGGCACAGATACGCAGTATTTT.

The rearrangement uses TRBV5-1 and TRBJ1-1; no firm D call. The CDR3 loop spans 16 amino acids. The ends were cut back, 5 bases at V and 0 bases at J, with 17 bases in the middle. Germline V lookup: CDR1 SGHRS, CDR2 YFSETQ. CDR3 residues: CASSRTPPEMNTEAFF. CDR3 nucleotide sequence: TGCGCCAGCAGTCGGACCCCGCCAGAAATGAACACTGAAGCTTTCTTT.

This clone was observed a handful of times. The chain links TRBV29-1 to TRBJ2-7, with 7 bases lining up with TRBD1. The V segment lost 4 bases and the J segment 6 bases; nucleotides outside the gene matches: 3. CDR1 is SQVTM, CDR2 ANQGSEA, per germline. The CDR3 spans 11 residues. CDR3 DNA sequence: TGCAGCGTTGGACAGGGTGGCGAGCAGTACTTC. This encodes CSVGQGGEQYF.

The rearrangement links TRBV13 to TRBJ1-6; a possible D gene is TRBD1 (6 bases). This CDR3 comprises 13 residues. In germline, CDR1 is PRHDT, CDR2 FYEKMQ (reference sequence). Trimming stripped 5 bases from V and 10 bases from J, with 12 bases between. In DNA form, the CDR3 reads TGTGCCAGCAGCCCTAGGACAGTATCACCCCTCCACTTT. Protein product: CASSPRTVSPLHF.

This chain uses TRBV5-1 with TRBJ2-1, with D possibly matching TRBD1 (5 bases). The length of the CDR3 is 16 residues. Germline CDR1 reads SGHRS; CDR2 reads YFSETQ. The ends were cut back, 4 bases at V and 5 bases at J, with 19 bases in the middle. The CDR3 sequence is CASSRTGLEEDNEQFF. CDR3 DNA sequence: TGCGCCAGCAGCCGTACAGGCCTAGAGGAAGACAATGAGCAGTTCTTC.

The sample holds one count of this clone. CDR3 sequence reads: CASSPVTGLAGGDEQFF. The CDR3 nucleotides are TGCGCCAGCAGCCCAGTGACGGGACTAGCGGGAGGGGATGAGCAGTTCTTC. The chain employs TRBV4-1 and TRBJ2-1; TRBD2 matches 16 bases. The germline V gene has CDR1 MGHRA and CDR2 YSYEKL. This CDR3 contains 17 residues. Unmatched junction bases numbered 8, after V lost 4 bases and J lost 8 bases.

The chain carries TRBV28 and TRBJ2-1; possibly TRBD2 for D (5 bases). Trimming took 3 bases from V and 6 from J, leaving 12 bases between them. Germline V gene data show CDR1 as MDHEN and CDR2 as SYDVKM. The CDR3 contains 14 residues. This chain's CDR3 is CASSFEGSFNEQFF. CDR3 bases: TGTGCCAGCAGTTTTGAGGGTTCGTTCAATGAGCAGTTCTTC.

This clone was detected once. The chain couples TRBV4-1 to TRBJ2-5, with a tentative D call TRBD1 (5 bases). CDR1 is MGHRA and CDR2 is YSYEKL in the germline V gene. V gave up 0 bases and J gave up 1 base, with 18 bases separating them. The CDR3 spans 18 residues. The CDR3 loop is CASSQDFPPRATQETQYF. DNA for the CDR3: TGCGCCAGCAGCCAAGATTTCCCCCCCAGGGCTACCCAAGAGACCCAGTACTTC.